This T cell receptor beta chain was captured in a study of blood T cell repertoires in COVID-19. A single count supports this clone. Losses at the gene ends were 1 base for V and 9 bases for J; bases not matched to a gene: 8. Per germline, CDR1 LNHDA and CDR2 SQIVND (reference sequence). CDR3 size: 15 residues. In the original workflow: Scientists estimated how many nucleated cells there were by amplifying reference gene primers. Profiling relied on immunoSEQ multiplex PCR, and the TCRdb table lists in-frame clones only, not all of them. The V and J calls and clone size are taken from that table; D and trimming were inferred from the DNA. Of about 200,000 clones listed, around 76% are singletons.

The rearrangement joins TRBV19 to TRBJ2-3; 9 positions match TRBD1. The TCR comes from a woman between 45 and 65 years old with acute COVID-19. Sequencing used PBMCs or T cells enriched from blood (not recorded which). The CDR3 region is CASSIVWTGEGTQYF. The CDR3 region has the DNA TGTGCCAGTAGTATAGTGTGGACAGGGGAGGGGACGCAGTATTTT.